This T cell receptor (beta chain) was sequenced for a study of regulatory T cells in long-lasting Graves disease. This clonotype was detected only once. Germline-derived CDR1 and CDR2 are MNHEY and SVGEGT. The germline V and J ends were trimmed by 0 bases and 2 bases, with 9 bases remaining between them. This CDR3 is 15 amino acids long. Noted time point: newly diagnosed GD, antithyroid drugs for less than 3 months. Following extraction of RNA from PBMCs, that RNA was used to make the TCR library. Roughly 9 milliliters of peripheral blood went into EDTA tubes. According to the study, TCR beta libraries were built with iRepertoire HTBI primers and CDR3-region Arm-PCR. In the study's own analysis: Identification yielded 60 or so TRBV and over eleven TRBJ segments across samples. TCRdb called the multiplex PCR reads again in MiXCR, with one record for every CDR3 protein. The V and J calls were determined by TCRdb, not by the authors. The table includes under 800,000 distinct CDR3 sequences, 15% to 20% detected once.

These data were also filed under a second study, of T cells in Graves' hyperthyroidism and ophthalmopathy. In that study: TCR CDR3 underwent first-round RT-PCR with the HTBI primer set.

The rearrangement uses TRBV6-2 or TRBV6-3 and TRBJ2-3, with D hard to call. This clonotype was sampled from a young woman with Graves disease. Sample: peripheral blood mononuclear cells (PBMCs), taken at new diagnosis, from a patient treated with antithyroid drugs. The DNA for the CDR3 is TGTGCCAGCAGTTACTCTGCGGATACCACAGATACGCAGTATTTT. Translated, it gives CASSYSADTTDTQYF.